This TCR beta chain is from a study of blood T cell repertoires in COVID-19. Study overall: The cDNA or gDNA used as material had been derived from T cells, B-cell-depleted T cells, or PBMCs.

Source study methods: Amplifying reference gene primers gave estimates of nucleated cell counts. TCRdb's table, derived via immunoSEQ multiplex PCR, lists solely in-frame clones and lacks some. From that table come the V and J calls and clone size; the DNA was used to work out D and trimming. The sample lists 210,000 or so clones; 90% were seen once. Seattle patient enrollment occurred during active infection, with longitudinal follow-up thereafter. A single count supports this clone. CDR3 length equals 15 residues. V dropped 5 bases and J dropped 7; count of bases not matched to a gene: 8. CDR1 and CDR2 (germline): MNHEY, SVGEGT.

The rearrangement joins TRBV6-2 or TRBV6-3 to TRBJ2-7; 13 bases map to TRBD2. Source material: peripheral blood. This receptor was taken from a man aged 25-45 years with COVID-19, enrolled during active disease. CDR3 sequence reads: CASSPGLAGEGEQYF. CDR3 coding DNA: TGTGCCAGCAGTCCCGGACTAGCGGGAGAGGGTGAGCAGTACTTC.